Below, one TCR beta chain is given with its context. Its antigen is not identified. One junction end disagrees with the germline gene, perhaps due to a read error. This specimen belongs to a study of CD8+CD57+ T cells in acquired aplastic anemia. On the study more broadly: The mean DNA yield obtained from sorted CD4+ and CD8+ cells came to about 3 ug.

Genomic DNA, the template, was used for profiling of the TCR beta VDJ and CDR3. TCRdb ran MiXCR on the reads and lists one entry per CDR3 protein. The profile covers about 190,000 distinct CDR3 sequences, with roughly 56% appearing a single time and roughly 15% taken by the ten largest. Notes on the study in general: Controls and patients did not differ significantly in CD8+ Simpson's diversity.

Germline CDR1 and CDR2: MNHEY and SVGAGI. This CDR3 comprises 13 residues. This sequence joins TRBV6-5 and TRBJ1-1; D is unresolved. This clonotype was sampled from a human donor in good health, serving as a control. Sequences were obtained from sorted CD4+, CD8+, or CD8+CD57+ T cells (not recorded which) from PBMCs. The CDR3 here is CASSEYLGTEAFF. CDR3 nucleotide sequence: TGCGCCAGCAGTGAGTACCTGGGGACTGAAGCTTTCTTT.